Listed below are T cell receptor beta chains from one sample, sequenced in a study of T cells in Graves' hyperthyroidism and ophthalmopathy. TCRdb re-analysed the multiplex PCR reads in MiXCR, keeping a single row per CDR3 protein. The repertoire includes more than 500,000 distinct CDR3 sequences, about 14% of them detected once, and approximately 14% sits in the top ten. The sequenced material came from blood. Receptor source: a woman in her thirties or forties with Graves' hyperthyroidism. CDR3s include the opening cysteine and the closing phenylalanine or tryptophan. The D gene is left open where the match is weak. Size is stated for part of the rows, as once, few or many counts, or as a class when the clone is expanded.

v_call	d_call	j_call	clone_size	cdr3_aa	cdr3_nt
TRBV20-1	NA	TRBJ2-1	NA	CSASVIGTAMREQFF	TGCAGTGCTAGTGTCATCGGGACCGCGATGCGCGAGCAGTTCTTC
TRBV6-2/TRBV6-3	NA	TRBJ2-7	many	CASSYGREQYF	TGTGCCAGCAGTTACGGTCGCGAGCAGTACTTC
TRBV7-3	NA	TRBJ2-1	many	CASSLNAGSYNEQFF	TGTGCCAGCAGCTTAAACGCGGGATCCTACAATGAGCAGTTCTTC
TRBV30	TRBD1	TRBJ2-7	many	CAWSRPGTGVYEQYF	TGTGCCTGGAGTCGACCCGGGACAGGGGTTTACGAGCAGTACTTC
TRBV30	NA	TRBJ1-1	many	CAWSRGRAREAFF	TGTGCCTGGAGCCGCGGCAGGGCCCGTGAAGCTTTCTTT
TRBV9	TRBD1	TRBJ2-2	NA	CASSVTTQGATGELFF	TGTGCCAGCAGCGTTACAACCCAGGGGGCCACCGGGGAGCTGTTTTTT
TRBV11-1	NA	TRBJ1-1	many	CASSPQIDTEAFF	TGTGCCAGCAGCCCCCAAATTGACACTGAAGCTTTCTTT
TRBV20-1	NA	TRBJ2-1	many	CSARPGTQQFF	TGCAGTGCTAGGCCCGGGACTCAGCAGTTCTTC
TRBV27	NA	TRBJ1-5	many	CASSLGGLQPQHF	TGTGCCAGCAGTTTAGGGGGATTACAGCCCCAGCATTTT
TRBV28	NA	TRBJ1-1	many	CASSLLAANTEAFF	TGTGCCAGCAGTTTATTAGCTGCGAACACTGAAGCTTTCTTT
TRBV27	NA	TRBJ2-6	NA	CASSFFGSGANVLTF	TGTGCCAGCAGTTTTTTCGGGTCTGGGGCCAACGTCCTGACTTTC
TRBV28	NA	TRBJ2-1	many	CASTTSSGAYNEQFF	TGTGCCAGCACCACCTCCTCAGGGGCCTACAATGAGCAGTTCTTC
TRBV6-1	NA	TRBJ1-5	NA	CASSNMVSSYSNQPQHF	TGTGCCAGCAGTAACATGGTTTCCAGCTATAGCAATCAGCCCCAGCATTTT
TRBV27	TRBD2	TRBJ2-7	NA	CASSPIAGGYYEQYF	TGTGCCAGCAGCCCTATAGCGGGAGGATACTACGAGCAGTACTTC
TRBV30	TRBD2	TRBJ2-5	many	CAARLAGLQETQYF	TGTGCCGCCCGACTAGCGGGCCTCCAAGAGACCCAGTACTTC
TRBV5-8	NA	TRBJ1-2	many	CASSLFRDYGYTF	TGTGCCAGCAGCTTGTTCCGGGACTATGGCTACACCTTC
TRBV28	TRBD1	TRBJ1-5	few	CAAAGGNGNQPQHF	TGTGCCGCCGCAGGGGGCAACGGCAATCAGCCCCAGCATTTT
TRBV6-2/TRBV6-3	NA	TRBJ1-1	NA	CASSYRSNTEAFF	TGTGCCAGCAGTTACCGGAGTAACACTGAAGCTTTCTTT
TRBV20-1	NA	TRBJ2-7	many	CSARSNPVAHEQYF	TGCAGTGCTAGATCAAACCCGGTAGCCCACGAGCAGTACTTC
TRBV20-1	TRBD2	TRBJ2-7	many	CSALGTSGSYEQYF	TGCAGTGCTTTAGGGACTAGCGGGAGCTACGAGCAGTACTTC
TRBV4-2	TRBD2	TRBJ2-1	NA	CASSQGRGTSGYNEQFF	TGTGCCAGCAGCCAAGGCAGGGGGACTAGCGGATACAATGAGCAGTTCTTC
TRBV14	NA	TRBJ1-1	many	CASSQGGGMAFF	TGTGCCAGCAGCCAAGGGGGGGGAATGGCTTTCTTT
TRBV30	TRBD2	TRBJ2-1	many	CAWSDGGRAYNEQFF	TGTGCCTGGAGTGATGGCGGGAGGGCCTACAATGAGCAGTTCTTC
TRBV6-2/TRBV6-3	TRBD2	TRBJ2-1	few	CASAGTSGQREQFF	TGTGCCTCTGCCGGGACTAGCGGTCAACGGGAGCAGTTCTTC
TRBV7-3	TRBD2	TRBJ2-7	NA	CASSLTAGGPNEQYF	TGTGCCAGCAGCTTAACGGCGGGAGGGCCGAACGAGCAGTACTTC
TRBV20-1	NA	TRBJ2-5	many	CSANSGGPRETQYF	TGCAGTGCTAATAGCGGAGGGCCTAGAGAGACCCAGTACTTC
TRBV19	NA	TRBJ2-3	NA	CASSTTGLSDTQYF	TGTGCCAGTAGTACTACAGGGTTGTCAGATACGCAGTATTTT
TRBV20-1	NA	TRBJ2-1	many	CSARVSGYSYNEQFF	TGCAGTGCTAGAGTCTCAGGGTACTCCTACAATGAGCAGTTCTTC
TRBV28	NA	TRBJ2-7	many	CASSSSDVREQYF	TGTGCCAGCAGTTCCTCGGATGTTCGCGAGCAGTACTTC
TRBV18	NA	TRBJ1-2	many	CASSPQGPYYGYTF	TGTGCCAGCTCACCCCAGGGGCCTTACTATGGCTACACCTTC
TRBV20-1	NA	TRBJ2-7	many	CSAKEDYEQYF	TGCAGTGCTAAAGAGGACTACGAGCAGTACTTC
TRBV27	TRBD2	TRBJ2-1	many	CASSLKTSGRWNEQFF	TGTGCCAGCAGCCTTAAAACTAGCGGGAGGTGGAATGAGCAGTTCTTC
TRBV18	NA	TRBJ1-5	few	CASSLVGGHSNQPQHF	TGTGCCAGCTCACTAGTTGGGGGACACAGCAATCAGCCCCAGCATTTT
TRBV7-2	TRBD2	TRBJ2-7	many	CASSFGTSGTYEQYF	TGTGCCAGCAGCTTTGGGACTAGCGGAACCTACGAGCAGTACTTC
TRBV11-2	TRBD2	TRBJ2-7	many	CASSLDLTLAGGEQYF	TGTGCCAGCAGCTTAGATCTAACACTAGCGGGAGGCGAGCAGTACTTC
TRBV2	NA	TRBJ2-3	many	CASTLRALGADTQYF	TGTGCCAGCACCCTCCGGGCCCTCGGCGCAGATACGCAGTATTTT
TRBV28	NA	TRBJ1-5	NA	CATRFQGTDTQHF	TGTGCCACCCGTTTCCAGGGCACAGATACGCAGCATTTT
TRBV7-2	NA	TRBJ2-2	NA	CASSPRQVGELFF	TGTGCCAGCAGCCCCCGACAGGTCGGGGAGCTGTTTTTT
TRBV12-3/TRBV12-4	TRBD1	TRBJ1-1	many	CASLTPGGRRSEAFF	TGTGCCAGCCTAACCCCAGGGGGACGGCGTAGTGAAGCTTTCTTT
TRBV28	NA	TRBJ2-1	many	CAYKKSGQTYNEQFF	TGTGCCTATAAAAAGAGCGGACAGACCTACAATGAGCAGTTCTTC
TRBV7-2	TRBD1	TRBJ2-5	NA	CASSSDRGAETQYF	TGTGCCAGCAGCTCAGACAGGGGGGCCGAGACCCAGTACTTC
TRBV20-1	TRBD2	TRBJ2-1	few	CSAYRRTSGGDEQFF	TGCAGTGCCTACCGCAGGACTAGCGGGGGCGATGAGCAGTTCTTC
TRBV30	NA	TRBJ1-1	NA	CAWSVRGFEAFF	TGTGCCTGGAGTGTTCGGGGGTTTGAAGCTTTCTTT
TRBV2	TRBD1	TRBJ2-3	many	CASSGGTGRTDTQYF	TGTGCCAGCAGTGGAGGGACAGGGCGCACAGATACGCAGTATTTT
TRBV12-3/TRBV12-4	NA	TRBJ2-7	many	CASSEGRPYEQYF	TGTGCCAGCAGTGAGGGACGGCCCTACGAGCAGTACTTC
TRBV4-1	NA	TRBJ2-3	few	CASSLAILGNRATDTQYF	TGCGCCAGCAGCCTCGCCATCCTAGGGAATAGGGCCACAGATACGCAGTATTTT
TRBV5-8	NA	TRBJ2-7	many	CASSLGQSTGYEQYF	TGTGCCAGCAGCTTAGGGCAGTCGACAGGCTACGAGCAGTACTTC